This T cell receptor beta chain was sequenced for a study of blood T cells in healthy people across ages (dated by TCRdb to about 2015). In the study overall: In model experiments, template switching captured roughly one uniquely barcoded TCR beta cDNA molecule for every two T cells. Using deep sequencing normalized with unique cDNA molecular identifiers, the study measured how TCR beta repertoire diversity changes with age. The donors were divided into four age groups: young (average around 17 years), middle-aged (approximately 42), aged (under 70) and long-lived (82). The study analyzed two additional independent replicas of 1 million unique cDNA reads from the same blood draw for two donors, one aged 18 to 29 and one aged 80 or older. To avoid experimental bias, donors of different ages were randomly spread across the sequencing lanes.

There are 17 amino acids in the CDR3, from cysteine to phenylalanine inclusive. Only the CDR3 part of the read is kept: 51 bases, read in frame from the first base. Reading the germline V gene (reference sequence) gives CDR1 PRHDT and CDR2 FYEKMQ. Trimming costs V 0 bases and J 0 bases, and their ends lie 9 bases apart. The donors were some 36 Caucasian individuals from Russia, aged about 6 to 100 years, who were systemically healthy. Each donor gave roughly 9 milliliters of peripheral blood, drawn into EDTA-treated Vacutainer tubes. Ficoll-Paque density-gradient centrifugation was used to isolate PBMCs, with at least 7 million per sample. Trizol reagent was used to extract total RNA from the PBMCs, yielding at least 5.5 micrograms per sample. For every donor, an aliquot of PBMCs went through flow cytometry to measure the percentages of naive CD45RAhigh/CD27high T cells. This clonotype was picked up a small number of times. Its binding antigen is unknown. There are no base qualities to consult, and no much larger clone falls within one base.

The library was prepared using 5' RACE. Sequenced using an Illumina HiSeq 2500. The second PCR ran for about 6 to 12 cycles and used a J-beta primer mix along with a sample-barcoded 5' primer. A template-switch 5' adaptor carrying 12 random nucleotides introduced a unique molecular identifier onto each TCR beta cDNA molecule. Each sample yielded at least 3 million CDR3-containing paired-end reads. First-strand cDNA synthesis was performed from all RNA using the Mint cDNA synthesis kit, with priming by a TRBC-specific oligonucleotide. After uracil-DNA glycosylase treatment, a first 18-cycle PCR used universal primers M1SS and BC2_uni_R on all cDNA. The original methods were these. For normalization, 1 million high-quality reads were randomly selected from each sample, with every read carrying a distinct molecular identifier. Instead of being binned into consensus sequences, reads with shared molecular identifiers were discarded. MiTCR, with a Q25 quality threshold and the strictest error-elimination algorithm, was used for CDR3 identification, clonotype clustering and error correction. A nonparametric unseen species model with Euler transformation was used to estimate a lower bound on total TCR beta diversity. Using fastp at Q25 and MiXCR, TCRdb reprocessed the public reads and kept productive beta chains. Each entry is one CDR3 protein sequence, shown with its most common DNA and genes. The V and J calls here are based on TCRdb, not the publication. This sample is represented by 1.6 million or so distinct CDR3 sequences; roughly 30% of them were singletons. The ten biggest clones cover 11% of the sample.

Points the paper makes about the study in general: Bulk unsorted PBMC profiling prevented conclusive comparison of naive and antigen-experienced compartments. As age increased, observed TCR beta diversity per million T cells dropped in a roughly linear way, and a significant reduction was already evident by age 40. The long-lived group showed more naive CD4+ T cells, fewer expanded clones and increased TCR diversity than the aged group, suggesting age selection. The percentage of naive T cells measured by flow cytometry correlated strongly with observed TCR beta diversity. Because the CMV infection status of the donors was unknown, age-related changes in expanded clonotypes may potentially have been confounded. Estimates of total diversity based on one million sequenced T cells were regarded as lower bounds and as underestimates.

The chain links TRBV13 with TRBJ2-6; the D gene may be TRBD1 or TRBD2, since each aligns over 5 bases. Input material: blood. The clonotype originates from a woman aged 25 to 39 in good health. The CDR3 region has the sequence CASSLGGARSGANVLTF. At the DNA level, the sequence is TGTGCCAGCAGCTTAGGCGGGGCCCGCTCTGGGGCCAACGTCCTGACTTTC.